This T cell receptor beta chain was profiled in a study of glioma-infiltrating T cells. Overall study results and limits: Signature shared blood CDR3 motifs were enriched in low-divergence and depleted in high-divergence patients. Tissue-blood divergence was below expectation in non-neoplastic patients, above in gliomas.

Germline V gene sequence: CDR1 LNHNV, CDR2 YYDKDF (reference sequence). CDR3 size: 15 residues. The iRepertoire nested amplicon-rescue multiplex PCR amplified TCR alpha and beta CDR3s from RNA. One-step reverse transcription and amplification started from around 100-400 ng of tissue mRNA or PBMC total RNA. Each CDR3 protein is one row after TCRdb ran MiXCR on the multiplex PCR reads. This table holds 300,000 to 450,000 distinct CDR3 sequences, around 38% found once. Concerning this clonotype itself: As yet, its antigen is unknown. Possible read error: a much larger clone is one base away.

Sequenced sample: glioma tissue, nonneoplastic brain tissue, or PBMCs (not recorded which). The origin of this receptor is a human donor with low-grade glioma or glioblastoma, undergoing nonglioma brain surgery, or in good health (not recorded which). V is TRBV15 and J is TRBJ1-5, with D unresolved. CDR3 loop: CATRRDKRGYQPQHF. In DNA, the CDR3 is TGTGCCACCAGAAGAGATAAACGAGGATATCAGCCCCAGCATTTT.